These T cell receptor beta chains were read from a single sample in a study of cytomegalovirus exposure and HLA in healthy donors. Here immunoSEQ multiplex PCR was the method, and the copy in TCRdb shows in-frame clones only, minus some. This sample carries about 140,000 clones, approximately 86% of them seen once, and the ten largest clones take roughly 0.5%. The sample comprised PBMCs. Source of these receptors: a woman aged 40 to 50 in good health and CMV-seronegative. Each CDR3 is given with its conserved first and last residue. The order of the fields is CDR3 protein, J gene, V gene.

CDR3: CASSAQGWTEAFF
J: TRBJ1-1
V: TRBV5-1

CDR3: CASSLDRAFPYTF
J: TRBJ1-2
V: TRBV11-2

CDR3: CASSPGIGEHQPQHF
J: TRBJ1-5
V: TRBV7-9

CDR3: CASSVAGTSGMDEQFF
J: TRBJ2-1
V: TRBV9

CDR3: CASSQGGAGITGNTIYF
J: TRBJ1-3
V: TRBV4-2

CDR3: CASSLGGGASYEQYF
J: TRBJ2-7
V: TRBV7-2

CDR3: CASTPSGFYGYTF
J: TRBJ1-2
V: TRBV6-1

CDR3: CSVVLRGWVDGGYTF
J: TRBJ1-2
V: TRBV29-1

CDR3: CASSLGTRSSYEQYF
J: TRBJ2-7
V: TRBV11-2

CDR3: CASSLAYYEQYF
J: TRBJ2-7
V: TRBV11-3

CDR3: CATSSRRTSGRALGNEQYF
J: TRBJ2-7
V: TRBV21-1

CDR3: CASSLGQGTNNEQFF
J: TRBJ2-1
V: TRBV11-3

CDR3: CASSEVVVRGWNEQFF
J: TRBJ2-1
V: TRBV6-1

CDR3: CASSLAPGTGRTDTQYF
J: TRBJ2-3
V: TRBV13

CDR3: CASSYLGTWGYEQYF
J: TRBJ2-7
V: TRBV6-5

CDR3: CASSLRTGDNEQFF
J: TRBJ2-1
V: TRBV18

CDR3: CASSLRAGTYEQYF
J: TRBJ2-7
V: TRBV19

CDR3: CASSDAGLRNTIYF
J: TRBJ1-3
V: TRBV6-1

CDR3: CASSYGGSLYNEQFF
J: TRBJ2-1
V: TRBV6-5

CDR3: CASSLSLASSYNEQFF
J: TRBJ2-1
V: TRBV7-9

CDR3: CASSLEANMRPEDEQFF
J: TRBJ2-1
V: TRBV5-8

CDR3: CAIQQGTGGNYGYTF
J: TRBJ1-2
V: TRBV10-3

CDR3: CASSYSTGATYEQYF
J: TRBJ2-7
V: TRBV6-6

CDR3: CSVAGLAGPSYEQYF
J: -
V: TRBV29-1

CDR3: CSSSSGVSRSEAFF
J: TRBJ1-1
V: TRBV7-9

CDR3: CASSFTREETQYF
J: TRBJ2-5
V: TRBV7-2

CDR3: CASSPPLADTYNEQFF
J: TRBJ2-1
V: TRBV18

CDR3: CASGAGGLPEGYTF
J: TRBJ1-2
V: TRBV6-1

CDR3: CASSPLLAGHYNEQFF
J: TRBJ2-1
V: TRBV27

CDR3: CASSESGGLAFIQYF
J: TRBJ2-4
V: TRBV10-1

CDR3: CASSSPAGGDEQYF
J: TRBJ2-7
V: TRBV5-4

CDR3: CATSRVMGRMGGGLSYEQYF
J: TRBJ2-7
V: TRBV15

CDR3: CASSQDTESTQYF
J: TRBJ2-3
V: TRBV4-1

CDR3: CASSQSHLSYEQYF
J: TRBJ2-7
V: TRBV11-2

CDR3: CASSPWTGFPGELFF
J: TRBJ2-2
V: TRBV18

CDR3: CASTRRQDTYEQYF
J: TRBJ2-7
V: TRBV7-9

CDR3: CASSQDPDRVPSYNEQFF
J: TRBJ2-1
V: TRBV14

CDR3: CASSLVSLATSTDTQYF
J: TRBJ2-3
V: TRBV5-6

CDR3: CASSFSGSLHNEQFF
J: TRBJ2-1
V: TRBV11-2

CDR3: CASSRDIGNTIYF
J: TRBJ1-3
V: TRBV6-1

CDR3: CASSAYRAHQPQHF
J: TRBJ1-5
V: TRBV9

CDR3: CASSPGGGGGGRGEKLFF
J: TRBJ1-4
V: TRBV9

CDR3: CASSDSGTSETQYF
J: TRBJ2-5
V: TRBV9

CDR3: CASTPTGTSSNEQFF
J: TRBJ2-1
V: TRBV28

CDR3: CASSVGLGTSTDTQYF
J: TRBJ2-3
V: TRBV9

CDR3: CASRGQRQETQYF
J: TRBJ2-5
V: TRBV2

CDR3: CASSVLGQGATDTQYF
J: TRBJ2-3
V: TRBV9

CDR3: CATGDSGGPETQYF
J: TRBJ2-5
V: TRBV5-6

CDR3: CASSEGQRTDTQYF
J: TRBJ2-3
V: TRBV5-1

CDR3: CASSQSSGSSYEQYF
J: -
V: TRBV4-2

CDR3: CASSTGQGNEQFF
J: TRBJ2-1
V: TRBV6-5

CDR3: CSARTLNGGYTF
J: TRBJ1-2
V: TRBV29-1

CDR3: CATSRVLGTSGSLNNEQFF
J: TRBJ2-1
V: TRBV15

CDR3: CASSWRTGDYEQYF
J: TRBJ2-7
V: TRBV5-6